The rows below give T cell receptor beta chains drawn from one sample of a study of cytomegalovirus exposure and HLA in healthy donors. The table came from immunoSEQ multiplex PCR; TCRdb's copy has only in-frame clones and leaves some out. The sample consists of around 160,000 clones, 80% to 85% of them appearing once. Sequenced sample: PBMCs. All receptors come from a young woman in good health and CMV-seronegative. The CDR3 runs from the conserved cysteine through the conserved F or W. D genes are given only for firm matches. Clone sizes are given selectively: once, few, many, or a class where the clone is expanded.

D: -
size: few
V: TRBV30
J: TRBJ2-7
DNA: TGTGCCTGGAGTGTAATTTCGGGTTCGTACGAGCAGTACTTC
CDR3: CAWSVISGSYEQYF

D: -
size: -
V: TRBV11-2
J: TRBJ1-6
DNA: TGTGCCAGCAGCTTTTCGGCAGGGAATAATTCACCCCTCCACTTT
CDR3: CASSFSAGNNSPLHF

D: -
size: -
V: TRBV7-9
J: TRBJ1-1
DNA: TGTGCCAGCAGCATCCCGACAGCGGGTCTCTTTGGGAACACTGAAGCTTTCTTT
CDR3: CASSIPTAGLFGNTEAFF

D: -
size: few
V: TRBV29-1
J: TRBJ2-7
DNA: TGCAGCTTCCGGACAGTTAGCTCCTACGAGCAGTACTTC
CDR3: CSFRTVSSYEQYF

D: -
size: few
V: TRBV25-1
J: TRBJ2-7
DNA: TGTGCCAGCAGTGAATGGAGCCGGAACGAGCAGTACTTC
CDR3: CASSEWSRNEQYF

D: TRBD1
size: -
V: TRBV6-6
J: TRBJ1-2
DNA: TGTGCCAGCAGTGCCTCCGGGACAGGGGCGGAAGGCTACACCTTC
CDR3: CASSASGTGAEGYTF

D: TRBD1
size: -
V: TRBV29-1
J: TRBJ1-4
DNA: TGCAGCGCACGACAGGGTAATGAAAAACTGTTTTTT
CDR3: CSARQGNEKLFF

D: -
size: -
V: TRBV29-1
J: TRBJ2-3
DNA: TGCAGCGTTGATAGAGAAGCAGATACGCAGTATTTT
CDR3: CSVDREADTQYF

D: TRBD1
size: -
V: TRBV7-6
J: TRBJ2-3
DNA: TGTGCCAGCAGCACCTCGGACAGGGAAAGGCAGTATTTT
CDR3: CASSTSDRERQYF

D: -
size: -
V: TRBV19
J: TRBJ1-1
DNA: TGTGCCAGCGCCGTGACATTCAAGGGGCAGAACACTGAAGCTTTCTTT
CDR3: CASAVTFKGQNTEAFF

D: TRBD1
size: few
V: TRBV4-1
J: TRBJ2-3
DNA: TGCGCCAGCAGCCAACACGGACAGGGAACAGATACGCAGTATTTT
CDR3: CASSQHGQGTDTQYF

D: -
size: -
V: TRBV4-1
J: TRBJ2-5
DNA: TGCGCCAGCAGCCAAGAGGGTCCCGGGGGAGAGACCCAGTACTTC
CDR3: CASSQEGPGGETQYF

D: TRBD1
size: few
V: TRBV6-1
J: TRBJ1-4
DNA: TGTGCCATCAGTGAGGACAGGATGGTCGAAAAACTGTTTTTT
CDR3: CAISEDRMVEKLFF

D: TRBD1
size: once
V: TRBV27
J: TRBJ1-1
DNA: TGTGCCAGCAGTTTAGGGACAGGGTTTGGCACTGAAGCTTTCTTT
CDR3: CASSLGTGFGTEAFF

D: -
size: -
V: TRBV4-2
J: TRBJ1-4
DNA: TGTGCCAGCAGCCAAGAGCTCAGGGTGGGATGGAGTAATGAAAAACTGTTTTTT
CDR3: CASSQELRVGWSNEKLFF

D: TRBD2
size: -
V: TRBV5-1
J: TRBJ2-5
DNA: TGCGCCAGCAGCCATGGACTAGCGGGGGGGCCTAGCGGGGAGACCCAGTACTTC
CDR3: CASSHGLAGGPSGETQYF

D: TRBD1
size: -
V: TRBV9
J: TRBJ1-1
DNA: TGTGCCAGCAGCGTAGTACCGGGACAGGAACTTGAAGCTTTCTTT
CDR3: CASSVVPGQELEAFF

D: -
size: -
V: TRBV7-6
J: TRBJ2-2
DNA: TGTGCCAGCAGCTTAGTAGACTTAGTCAACACCGGGGAGCTGTTTTTT
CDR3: CASSLVDLVNTGELFF

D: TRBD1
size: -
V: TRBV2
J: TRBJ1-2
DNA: TGTGCCAGCAGTCGGACAGGAGACTATGGCTACACCTTC
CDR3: CASSRTGDYGYTF

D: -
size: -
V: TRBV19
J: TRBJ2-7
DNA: TGTGCCAGTAGTATGGGAAGGGGCGCTACCTACGAGCAGTACTTC
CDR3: CASSMGRGATYEQYF

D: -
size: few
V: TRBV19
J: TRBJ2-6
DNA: TGTGCCAGTAGTGATCAGGGTGTCTCTGGGGCCAACGTCCTGACTTTC
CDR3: CASSDQGVSGANVLTF